These 8 T cell receptor beta chains originate from one sample sequenced in a study of monozygotic twins with inflammatory bowel disease. TCRdb re-called the 5' RACE reads; one entry per CDR3 protein, DNA not given. The sample has approximately 330,000 distinct CDR3 sequences, and its top ten clones hold 2% to 2.5%. Sequencing was carried out using blood. These receptors originate from a human donor with ulcerative colitis or Crohn's disease, or a healthy co-twin of an affected twin (not recorded which).

This chain connects TRBV19 to TRBJ1-5; the D call of TRBD1 rests on TCRdb alone, since no DNA is present to check it. This CDR3 has 13 residues. In germline, CDR1 is LNHDA, CDR2 SQIVND (reference sequence). CDR3: CATTGTGVQPQHF. The variable domain in full, with the rest retrieved from reference TRBV19 and TRBJ1-5, is DGGITQSPKYLFRKEGQNVTLSCEQNLNHDAMYWYRQDPGQGLRLIYYSQIVNDFQKGDIAEGYSVSREKKESFPLTVTSAQKNPTAFYLCATTGTGVQPQHFGDGTRLSIL.

V usage is TRBV29-1 and J usage is TRBJ2-4; TCRdb calls TRBD2, which cannot be checked without DNA. Germline V lookup: CDR1 SQVTM, CDR2 ANQGSEA. The length of the CDR3 is 15 residues. This CDR3 is CSVEAAGGPRNIQYF.

This rearrangement joins TRBV28 to TRBJ1-3; TCRdb reports TRBD1, a call that lacks DNA to check it against. The CDR3 runs 15 residues. Germline values: CDR1 MDHEN, CDR2 SYDVKM. CDR3: CARNAHRDSGNTIYF.

This chain connects TRBV10-3 to TRBJ2-3; the TCRdb call, TRBD2, lacks DNA for checking. The CDR3 runs to 18 residues. Looked up from germline, CDR1 is ENHRY and CDR2 is SYGVKD. CDR3 loop: CAISESGTSGASTDTQYF.

The V gene is TRBV20-1, the J gene TRBJ2-1. The CDR3 is 13 amino acids. CDR1 and CDR2 (germline): DFQATT, SNEGSKA (reference sequence). The CDR3 spells CSARDGLNNEQFF.

V gene TRBV3-1 combines with J gene TRBJ2-5; TCRdb lists TRBD2, though no DNA is available to test this call. The germline gives CDR1 LGHDT, CDR2 YNNKEL (reference sequence). The CDR3 has 16 amino acids. The CDR3 is CASSQDPSGSQETQYF.

This rearrangement joins TRBV7-9 to TRBJ2-3; TCRdb proposes TRBD1, but this gene call is untestable without DNA. This CDR3 comprises 15 residues. Germline V gene lookup returns CDR1 SEHNR and CDR2 FQNEAQ (reference sequence). CDR3 amino acids: CASSSGDRARDTQYF.

This chain uses TRBV12-3 or TRBV12-4 with TRBJ2-2; TCRdb indicates TRBD1, and absent DNA this call remains unverified. The CDR3 runs 14 residues. Here the CDR3 reads CASSITGLAGELFF.